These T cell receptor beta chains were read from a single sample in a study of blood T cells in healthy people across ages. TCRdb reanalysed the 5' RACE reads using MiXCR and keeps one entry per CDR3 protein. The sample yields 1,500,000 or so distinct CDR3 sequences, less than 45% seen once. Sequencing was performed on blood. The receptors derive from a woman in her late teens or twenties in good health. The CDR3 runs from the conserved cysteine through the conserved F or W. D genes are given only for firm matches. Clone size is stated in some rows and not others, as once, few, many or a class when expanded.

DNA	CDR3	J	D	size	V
TGTGCCAGCAGGACGACAGGGCGGGGAACCTACGAGCAGTACTTC	CASRTTGRGTYEQYF	TRBJ2-7	.	.	TRBV12-3/TRBV12-4
TGTGCCAGCAGCATCCGGGTCCTACCATCAAACGGCAATGAGCAGTTCTTC	CASSIRVLPSNGNEQFF	TRBJ2-1	.	.	TRBV11-1
TGTGCCAGCAGCTTAGCGGTCGCCAGTGGAAACACCATATATTTT	CASSLAVASGNTIYF	TRBJ1-3	.	few	TRBV7-9
TGCGCCAGCAGTTTTGGACAGGCCAACAATGAGCAGTTCTTC	CASSFGQANNEQFF	TRBJ2-1	TRBD1	.	TRBV5-1
TGCGCCAGCAGCCATGGGCTTAGCGGGGGGGCCGGCAATGAGCAGTTCTTC	CASSHGLSGGAGNEQFF	TRBJ2-1	TRBD2	few	TRBV4-1
TGCGCCAGCAGCTTGGCCGCGGCAGGGGGTTTGGAGACCCAGTACTTC	CASSLAAAGGLETQYF	TRBJ2-5	TRBD1	.	TRBV5-1
TGCAGTGCTAAAGGGGGGAATTCACCCCTCCACTTT	CSAKGGNSPLHF	TRBJ1-6	.	.	TRBV20-1
TGTGCCAGCAGCAAATTTAGCGGGGGGGCCGGACAAGAGACCCAGTACTTC	CASSKFSGGAGQETQYF	TRBJ2-5	TRBD2	.	TRBV3-1
TGTGCCGGCAGTTTAAGGGGCCCCAGCTCCTACGAGCAGTACTTC	CAGSLRGPSSYEQYF	TRBJ2-7	.	.	TRBV27
TGCAGTGCTACTCAAGACAGTTTCTCCGGGGAGCTGTTTTTT	CSATQDSFSGELFF	TRBJ2-2	.	.	TRBV20-1
TGTGCCAGCAGTACCCGGACAGGGGGCGATTCACCCCTCCACTTT	CASSTRTGGDSPLHF	TRBJ1-6	TRBD1	few	TRBV6-2/TRBV6-3
TGTGCCAGCAGCTTAATGGGCCCCCCCCAAGAGACCCAGTACTTC	CASSLMGPPQETQYF	TRBJ2-5	.	.	TRBV7-2
TGCAGCGTTGCGGGACTAGCGGTGAACGAGCAGTACTTC	CSVAGLAVNEQYF	TRBJ2-7	TRBD2	few	TRBV29-1
TGTGCCAGCAGTCGCGTTTTGAGCGCCGGCTACGAGCAGTACTTC	CASSRVLSAGYEQYF	TRBJ2-7	.	few	TRBV6-5
TGTGCCAGCAGTCCCCGCTTCCGTGGGAGCACAGATACGCAGTATTTT	CASSPRFRGSTDTQYF	TRBJ2-3	.	.	TRBV12-3/TRBV12-4
TGTGCCAGCAGTGAGTGGGGACGCCCGTGGAATGAGCAGTTCTTC	CASSEWGRPWNEQFF	TRBJ2-1	.	few	TRBV6-1